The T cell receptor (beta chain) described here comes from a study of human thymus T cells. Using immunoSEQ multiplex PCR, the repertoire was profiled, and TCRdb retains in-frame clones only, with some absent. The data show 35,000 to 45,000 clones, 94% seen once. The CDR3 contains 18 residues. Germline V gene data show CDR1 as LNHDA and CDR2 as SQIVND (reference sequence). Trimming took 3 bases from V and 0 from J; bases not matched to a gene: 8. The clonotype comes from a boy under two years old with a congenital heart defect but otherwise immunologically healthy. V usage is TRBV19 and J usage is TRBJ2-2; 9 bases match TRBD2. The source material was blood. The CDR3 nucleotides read TGTGCCAGTAGTATTGAAACTAGCGGGCGCTCGAACACCGGGGAGCTGTTTTTT. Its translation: CASSIETSGRSNTGELFF.